This T cell receptor (beta chain) originates from a study of T cell changes during pregnancy in multiple sclerosis. TCRdb's table, derived via immunoSEQ multiplex PCR, lists solely in-frame clones and lacks some. Of about 48,000 clones in the sample, approximately 95% were seen once. Trimming left V 1 base short and J 8 bases short, with 8 bases between. This CDR3 comprises 13 residues. Germline V lookup: CDR1 SEHNR, CDR2 FQNEAQ (reference sequence). Sequencing used CD4+ T cells from peripheral blood mononuclear cells, obtained in the first trimester of pregnancy. The J gene is TRBJ2-2, the V gene TRBV7-9; tentative D call: TRBD2 (5 bases). The source is a female donor with multiple sclerosis, enrolled in a pregnancy study. CDR3 DNA sequence: TGTGCCAGCAGCTTAGTTCGGGATGGGGAGCTGTTTTTT. This sequence encodes CASSLVRDGELFF.